This T cell receptor beta chain was recovered during a study of PD-L1 blockade in urothelial cancer. About the research overall: Male sex and bladder-origin urothelial cancer characterized about 90% of the roughly 30 patients. Blood was evaluated 3 weeks (second dose) and 6 weeks after therapy began.

Germline V gene sequence: CDR1 MDHEN, CDR2 SYDVKM. J lost 3 bases, V lost 4 bases, and 10 bases had no gene match. This CDR3 region has 16 residues. Stated time point: peripheral blood 6 weeks after treatment start. Repertoires were generated with immunoSEQ multiplex PCR, while TCRdb's copy carries only in-frame clones and drops some. The table shows around 100,000 clones, with approximately 89% occurring only once. The material sequenced was PBMCs, taken around atezolizumab (anti-PD-L1) treatment. The chain joins TRBV28 to TRBJ2-5, with TRBD2 matching over 8 bases. The sequence came from a man aged 60 to 75 with urothelial cancer. CDR3 DNA: TGTGCCAGCAGTTATATTGGGCGGGGGGCTAAAGAGACCCAGTACTTC. It encodes CASSYIGRGAKETQYF.